This entry lists 15 T cell receptor beta chains sequenced from one sample in a study of blood T cells in healthy people across ages. A second PCR, run for about 6 to 11 cycles, used a sample-barcoded 5' primer plus a J-beta primer mix. TCRdb re-derived calls from the 5' RACE reads in MiXCR, one entry per CDR3 protein. This table has 540,000 or so distinct CDR3 sequences, approximately 30% appearing once. The sample was blood. Every receptor here comes from a woman aged 70 to 79 in good health.

The chain is built from TRBV7-2 and TRBJ1-5; D gene uncertain. CDR1 and CDR2 from the germline V gene are SGHTA and FQGNSA. V shed 4 bases and J shed 7 bases, with 11 bases lying between them. The CDR3 covers 13 residues. CDR3 nucleotides: TGTGCCAGCAGCTACTGGCAAAACCAGCCCCAGCATTTT. Its protein is CASSYWQNQPQHF.

This clonotype was seen only a few times. The V call is TRBV9, the J call TRBJ2-7; TRBD2 matches 13 bases. J was trimmed by 6 bases and V by 4 bases; bases with no gene match: 10. CDR1 and CDR2 from the germline V gene are SGDLS and YYNGEE. The length of the CDR3 is 16 residues. CDR3 protein: CASSQTSGGPNGEQYF. The CDR3, as DNA: TGTGCCAGCAGCCAGACTAGCGGGGGGCCTAACGGCGAGCAGTACTTC.

The V gene is TRBV6-1, the J gene TRBJ2-3, with D hard to call. From germline, CDR1 is MNHNS and CDR2 SASEGT. The CDR3 spans 13 residues. CDR3 in DNA: TGTTCACATCAAGCACGTGGGCAAGATACGCAGTATTTT. Translation gives CSHQARGQDTQYF.

This clonotype was seen many times. This chain joins TRBV4-2 and TRBJ1-2; 9 nucleotides line up with TRBD1. Germline V lookup: CDR1 LGHNA, CDR2 YNFKEQ. The CDR3 is 14 residues long. J gave up 8 bases and V 4 bases, and 8 bases lay outside the gene matches. The CDR3 DNA reads as TGTGCCAGCAGCCCGCCGGGACAGGGTGGCGGCTACACCTTC. Encoded protein: CASSPPGQGGGYTF.

The chain employs TRBV3-1 and TRBJ2-1; D not certain. Trimming cost V 4 bases and J 9 bases, with 10 bases left between them. The CDR3 sequence is 12 residues long. Per germline, CDR1 LGHDT and CDR2 YNNKEL (reference sequence). CDR3 coding DNA: TGTGCCAGCAGCCGCGCGGCCGCTGAGCAGTTCTTC. Translating gives CASSRAAAEQFF.

CDR3 amino acids: CASSHGQGHGETQYF. The CDR3 DNA sequence: TGTGCCAGCTCACACGGGCAGGGACATGGAGAGACCCAGTACTTC. The chain carries TRBV18 and TRBJ2-1, with a possible D match to TRBD1 (6 bases). The tail of the sequence fits TRBJ2-5 better, so the J call may be wrong. The CDR3 contains 15 residues. Germline V gene lookup returns CDR1 KGHSH and CDR2 LQKENI.

This clonotype was seen more than once but under ten times. The V call is TRBV2, the J call TRBJ2-5; D might be TRBD2 (7 bases). The V and J ends lost 8 bases and 5 bases respectively, with 15 bases between them. This CDR3 contains 13 residues. Germline V gene sequence: CDR1 SNHLY, CDR2 FYNNEI. CDR3 DNA: TGTGCCAGCTCCGCGGGGGCTGTGGAGACCCAGTACTTC. Its translation is CASSAGAVETQYF.

This clonotype was seen only a few times. At one end, the junction sequence differs from germline, possibly due to a read error. V gene TRBV20-1 combines with J gene TRBJ2-5; 8 nucleotides align to TRBD1. Germline CDR1 and CDR2: DFQATT and SNEGSKA (reference sequence). CDR3 length equals 12 residues. Written as DNA, the CDR3 is TGCAGTGCGAGACAGGGGCAAGGGACCCAGTACTTC. It yields the protein CSARQGQGTQYF.

This clonotype was seen a few times. V is TRBV6-2 or TRBV6-3 and J is TRBJ1-5, with 9 bases aligning to TRBD1. Trimming took 8 bases from V and 5 from J; bases not matched to a gene: 1. Germline loops: CDR1 MNHEY, CDR2 SVGEGT. This CDR3 comprises 12 residues. CDR3 DNA: TGTGCCAGCGGGACAGGGTATCAGCCCCAGCATTTT. This translates into CASGTGYQPQHF.

The chain employs TRBV7-2 and TRBJ1-1, with D uncertain. Germline V CDR1 and CDR2: SGHTA, FQGNSA. This CDR3 spans 14 amino acids. Trimming stripped 0 bases from V and 4 bases from J, with 9 bases between. The CDR3 coding sequence is TGTGCCAGCAGCTTAGCAGTTTATGGCACTGAAGCTTTCTTT. Amino acid sequence: CASSLAVYGTEAFF.

The chain has TRBV7-9 and TRBJ2-7, with D tentatively TRBD2 (6 bases). The CDR3 has 14 amino acids. Looked up from germline, CDR1 is SEHNR and CDR2 is FQNEAQ (reference sequence). V shed 6 bases and J shed 1 base, with 13 bases lying between them. The CDR3 nucleotides are TGTGCCAGCAGTGTCATCGGGGGTTCCTACGAGCAGTACTTC. Its protein product is CASSVIGGSYEQYF.

This chain links TRBV20-1 with TRBJ2-3; 9 nucleotides agree with TRBD1. The V gene's germline CDR1 is DFQATT and CDR2 SNEGSKA (reference sequence). The CDR3 totals 17 residues. Trimming at V came to 2 bases and at J to 0 bases, leaving 9 bases not matched to a gene. The CDR3 loop is CSARPPPGQGSTDTQYF. In DNA form, the CDR3 reads TGCAGTGCTAGACCTCCACCGGGACAGGGTAGCACAGATACGCAGTATTTT.

V gene TRBV6-1 combines with J gene TRBJ2-7, with a possible D match to TRBD1 (5 bases). This CDR3 has 12 residues. In germline, CDR1 is MNHNS, CDR2 SASEGT. Trimming removed 6 bases at V and 2 bases at J, with 8 bases between. CDR3 DNA: TGTGCCAGCAGGAGACAGACCTACGAGCAGTACTTC. Protein: CASRRQTYEQYF.

This chain joins TRBV12-3 or TRBV12-4 and TRBJ1-5, with 9 bases matching TRBD1. This CDR3 comprises 20 residues. V gave up 5 bases and J gave up 0 bases; unmatched junction bases: 17. CDR3 sequence reads: CASSPRVRDRDFDSNQPQHF. The DNA of the CDR3 is TGTGCCAGCAGTCCTAGAGTCCGGGACAGGGACTTCGATAGCAATCAGCCCCAGCATTTT.

This chain connects TRBV15 to TRBJ1-4; D is undetermined. V was shortened by 3 bases and J by 7 bases, with 9 bases between the two germline ends. The length of the CDR3 is 13 residues. From germline, CDR1 is LNHNV and CDR2 YYDKDF (reference sequence). The CDR3 spells CATSSRAVEKLFF. The CDR3, as DNA: TGTGCCACCAGCAGCCGGGCCGTTGAAAAACTGTTTTTT.